One and the same sample provided the 18 T cell receptor beta chains below, sequenced in a study of blood T cell repertoires in COVID-19. TCRdb's copy holds only in-frame clones and misses some; the assay was immunoSEQ multiplex PCR. The sample contains tens of thousands of clones, approximately 84% of which appear only once. Sample: peripheral blood. Every receptor here comes from a human donor in a cohort sampled during active COVID-19.

The V and J genes are TRBV2 and TRBJ1-2, with a tentative D call TRBD1 (6 bases). Germline CDR1 reads SNHLY; CDR2 reads FYNNEI. This CDR3 has 13 residues. V was trimmed by 5 bases and J by 2 bases, leaving 9 bases between them. CDR3: CASSRTGNYGYTF. In nucleotides, the CDR3 is TGTGCCAGCAGTAGAACAGGGAACTATGGCTACACCTTC.

The chain couples TRBV5-1 to TRBJ2-1; 8 positions agree with TRBD2. Germline CDR1 and CDR2: SGHRS and YFSETQ. This CDR3 is 15 amino acids long. V shed 6 bases, J shed 10 bases, and the junction held 15 bases outside the gene matches. Here the CDR3 DNA reads TGCGCCAGCACTCCGGGACTAGGACTCATCGTGGAGCAGTTCTTC. This sequence encodes CASTPGLGLIVEQFF.

This chain connects TRBV7-9 to TRBJ2-1; TRBD2 matches 8 bases. This CDR3 comprises 19 residues. V lost 4 bases, J lost 1 base, and 15 bases stayed unmatched. From germline, CDR1 is SEHNR and CDR2 FQNEAQ (reference sequence). Here the CDR3 DNA reads TGTGCCAGCAGCTACCCGCGGGGGGCGCTTCTTACTTCCTACAATGAGCAGTTCTTC. This codes for CASSYPRGALLTSYNEQFF.

The chain carries TRBV18 and TRBJ2-7; the D is unclear. Germline CDR1 and CDR2: KGHSH and LQKENI. The germline V and J ends were trimmed by 3 bases and 0 bases, with 9 bases remaining between them. CDR3 length: 14 residues. This chain's CDR3 is CASSPSQSSYEQYF. CDR3 DNA sequence: TGTGCCAGCTCACCTAGCCAGAGCTCCTACGAGCAGTACTTC.

The rearrangement joins TRBV19 to TRBJ2-3; D possibly corresponds to TRBD2 (5 bases). CDR3 length: 14 residues. Germline V CDR1 and CDR2: LNHDA, SQIVND (reference sequence). The V and J ends lost 5 bases and 6 bases respectively, with 15 bases between them. The DNA of the CDR3 is TGTGCCAGTAGTTCTCGACGGGGATGGGATACGCAGTATTTT. Encoded protein: CASSSRRGWDTQYF.

The chain has TRBV6-6 and TRBJ2-7; 11 bases are shared with TRBD1. Germline loops: CDR1 MNHNY, CDR2 SVGAGI (reference sequence). The CDR3 sequence is 14 residues long. J gave up 7 bases and V 4 bases, and 6 bases lay outside the gene matches. CDR3 DNA: TGTGCCAGCAGTTCCGGACAGGGGGCGCGTGAGCAGTACTTC. It translates to CASSSGQGAREQYF.

This clone was detected a few times. The CDR3 here is CASKRASGYTDTQYF. DNA of the CDR3: TGTGCCAGCAAGAGGGCTAGCGGATACACAGATACGCAGTATTTT. The chain has TRBV14 and TRBJ2-3; TRBD2 agrees at 7 bases. This CDR3 comprises 15 residues. The germline V gene encodes CDR1 SGHDN and CDR2 FVKESK. Trimming took 7 bases from V and 2 from J; bases not matched to a gene: 9.

This clone has more than one count but fewer than ten. V gene TRBV28 combines with J gene TRBJ1-4; 8 bases map to TRBD1. The CDR3 extends over 14 amino acids. The V gene end was trimmed by 5 bases and the J gene end by 8 bases; junction bases not matched to a gene: 7. The germline V gene has CDR1 MDHEN and CDR2 SYDVKM. The CDR3 DNA sequence: TGTGCCAGCAGTCCCCAGGGGGCCAGGGAAAAACTGTTTTTT. Protein sequence: CASSPQGAREKLFF.

The CDR3 here is CASSLDGLAGETQYF. The CDR3 DNA is TGTGCCAGCAGCTTAGATGGGCTAGCCGGGGAGACCCAGTACTTC. This chain connects TRBV11-2 to TRBJ2-5, with a tentative D call TRBD2 (5 bases). In germline, CDR1 is SGHAT, CDR2 FQNNGV. The CDR3 sequence is 15 residues long. V was clipped by 0 bases and J by 5 bases, with 13 bases between them.

The chain combines TRBV3-1 (or the pseudogene TRBV3-2) with TRBJ2-7, with 13 bases matching TRBD2. Germline lookup yields CDR1 LGHDT and CDR2 YNNKEL (reference sequence). V dropped 4 bases and J dropped 7; count of bases not matched to a gene: 4. The CDR3 has 14 residues. CDR3: CASSPGLAGVEQYF. In DNA form, the CDR3 reads TGTGCCAGCAGCCCAGGACTAGCGGGAGTGGAGCAGTACTTC.

The chain combines TRBV6-5 with TRBJ2-7; the D gene is possibly TRBD1 (6 bases). V gave up 0 bases and J gave up 0 bases, with 12 bases separating them. CDR1 is MNHEY, CDR2 SVGAGI, per germline. The CDR3 runs 16 residues. For the CDR3, the DNA is TGTGCCAGCAGTTACTCCGAACAGGGAAACTCCTACGAGCAGTACTTC. Its translation: CASSYSEQGNSYEQYF.

CDR3 DNA: TGTGCCAGCAGCCCTGACAGTTCCTCTGGAAACACCATATATTTT. This encodes CASSPDSSSGNTIYF. V is TRBV7-7 and J is TRBJ1-3, with D possibly matching TRBD1 (5 bases). The CDR3 is 15 amino acids. Looked up from germline, CDR1 is SSHAT and CDR2 is FNYEAQ (reference sequence). Between the trimmed V and J ends, which lost 5 bases and 0 bases, there was a span of 11 bases.

This clone has only one observation. This chain uses TRBV7-2 with TRBJ1-6, with D tentatively TRBD1 (5 bases). Germline CDR1 and CDR2: SGHTA and FQGNSA. Trimming shortened V by 5 bases and J by 5 bases, and 13 bases separated the two germline ends. CDR3 length: 15 amino acids. The CDR3 DNA is TGTGCCAGCAGCATGTACAGGAGAGATAATTCACCCCTCCACTTT. Translated, it gives CASSMYRRDNSPLHF.

This chain joins TRBV7-9 and TRBJ1-5; perhaps TRBD1 as D (6 bases). Germline lookup yields CDR1 SEHNR and CDR2 FQNEAQ (reference sequence). V was pared by 1 base and J by 9 bases, with 16 bases between. The CDR3 sequence is 15 residues long. DNA of the CDR3: TGTGCCAGCAGCTTAGGCACAGGGAGTGGTCGGCCCCAGCATTTT. Protein product: CASSLGTGSGRPQHF.

V usage is TRBV6-5 and J usage is TRBJ2-2; D gene uncertain. Trimming stripped 6 bases from V and 8 bases from J, with 16 bases between. This CDR3 comprises 14 residues. CDR1 is MNHEY and CDR2 is SVGAGI in the germline V gene. CDR3 residues: CASSSNSPEGELFF. DNA for the CDR3: TGTGCCAGCAGCTCGAACAGCCCAGAGGGGGAGCTGTTTTTT.

The chain joins TRBV2 to TRBJ1-1; D gene uncertain. Trimming took 1 base from V and 6 from J, leaving 12 bases between them. Germline CDR1 SNHLY, CDR2 FYNNEI. The CDR3 is made up of 14 amino acids. The CDR3 sequence is CASSEVPDVAEAFF. CDR3 DNA: TGTGCCAGCAGTGAAGTGCCAGATGTCGCTGAAGCTTTCTTT.

This clone was seen only once. The same CDR3 arises from other DNA sequences in this sample as well. The chain joins TRBV7-2 to TRBJ2-7, with 7 bases fitting TRBD1. V dropped 3 bases and J dropped 3; count of bases not matched to a gene: 5. Looked up from germline, CDR1 is SGHTA and CDR2 is FQGNSA. The CDR3 spans 14 residues. CDR3 bases: TGTGCCAGCAGCTTTAGGACAGGAGACTACGAGCAGTACTTC. Translating gives CASSFRTGDYEQYF.

This sequence joins TRBV19 and TRBJ2-2, with D unclear. The CDR3 length is 14 residues. V was trimmed by 2 bases and J by 0 bases, leaving 4 bases between them. Per the germline V gene, CDR1 is LNHDA and CDR2 is SQIVND (reference sequence). The CDR3 DNA follows: TGTGCCAGTAGTATACTTTCGAACACCGGGGAGCTGTTTTTT. Protein product: CASSILSNTGELFF.